This TCR beta chain was found in a study of CD8 T cells in ankylosing spondylitis. MiXCR, applied by TCRdb to the 5' RACE reads, yields one record per CDR3 protein. The table lists around 490,000 distinct CDR3 sequences, approximately 5% of them singletons. This clonotype was counted ten times or more. No antigen is known for it. Overall study results and limits: A motif in TCR beta, a set of seven to nine highly homologous variants, appeared characteristic of ankylosing spondylitis blood.

CDR1 and CDR2 (germline): SGHTA, FQGNSA. V shed 5 bases, J shed 3 bases, and the junction held 11 bases outside the gene matches. This CDR3 has 17 residues. The sample was blood, either unsorted or a sorted T cell fraction (not recorded which). The origin of this receptor is a male donor with ankylosing spondylitis. This chain connects TRBV7-2 to TRBJ1-2; 11 bases match TRBD1. DNA of the CDR3: TGTGCCAGCAGCCGGAGTATAGGGACAGGGGGAGACTATGGCTACACCTTC. Protein product: CASSRSIGTGGDYGYTF.